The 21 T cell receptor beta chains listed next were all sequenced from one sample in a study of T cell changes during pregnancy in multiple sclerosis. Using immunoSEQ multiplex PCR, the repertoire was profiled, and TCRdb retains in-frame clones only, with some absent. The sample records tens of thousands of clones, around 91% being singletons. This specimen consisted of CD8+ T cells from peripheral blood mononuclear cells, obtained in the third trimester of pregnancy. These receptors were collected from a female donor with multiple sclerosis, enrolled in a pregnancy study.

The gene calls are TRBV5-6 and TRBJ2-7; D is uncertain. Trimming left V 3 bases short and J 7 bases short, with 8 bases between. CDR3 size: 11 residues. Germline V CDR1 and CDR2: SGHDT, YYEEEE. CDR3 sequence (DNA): TGTGCCAGCAGCTACGACGGGGAGCAGTACTTC. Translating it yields CASSYDGEQYF.

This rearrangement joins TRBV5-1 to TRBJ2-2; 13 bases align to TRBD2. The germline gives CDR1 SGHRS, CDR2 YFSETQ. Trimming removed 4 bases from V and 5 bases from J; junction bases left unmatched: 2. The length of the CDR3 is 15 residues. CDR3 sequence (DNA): TGCGCCAGCAGCGCGGGACTAGCGGGGACCGGGGAGCTGTTTTTT. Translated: CASSAGLAGTGELFF. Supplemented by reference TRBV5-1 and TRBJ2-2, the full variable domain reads KAGVTQTPRYLIKTRGQQVTLSCSPISGHRSVSWYQQTPGQGLQFLFEYFSETQRNKGNFPGRFSGRQFSNSRSEMNVSTLELGDSALYLCASSAGLAGTGELFFGEGSRLTVL.

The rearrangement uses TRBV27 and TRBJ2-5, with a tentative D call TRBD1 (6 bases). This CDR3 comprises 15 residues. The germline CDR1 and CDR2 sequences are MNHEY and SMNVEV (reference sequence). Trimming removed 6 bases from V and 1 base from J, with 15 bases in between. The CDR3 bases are TGTGCCAGCAGCAGCCACCTGGACAGCCAAGAGACCCAGTACTTC. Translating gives CASSSHLDSQETQYF.

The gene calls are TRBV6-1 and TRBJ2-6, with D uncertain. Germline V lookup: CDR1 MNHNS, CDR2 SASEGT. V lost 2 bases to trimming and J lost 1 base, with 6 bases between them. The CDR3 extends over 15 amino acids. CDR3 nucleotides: TGTGCCAGCAGTGAACGGGTTTCTGGGGCCAACGTCCTGACTTTC. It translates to CASSERVSGANVLTF.

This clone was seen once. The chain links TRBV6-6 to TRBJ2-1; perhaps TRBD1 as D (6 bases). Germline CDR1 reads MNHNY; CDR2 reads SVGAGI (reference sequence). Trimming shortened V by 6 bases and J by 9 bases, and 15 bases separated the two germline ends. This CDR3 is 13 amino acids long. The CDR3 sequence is CASSPQGVSEQFF. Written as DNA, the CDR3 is TGTGCCAGCAGCCCACAGGGAGTGAGTGAGCAGTTCTTC.

CDR3 protein: CAISEPGVPSGANVLTF. CDR3 sequence (DNA): TGTGCCATCAGTGAGCCAGGGGTCCCTTCTGGGGCCAACGTCCTGACTTTC. This chain links TRBV10-3 with TRBJ2-6; TRBD1 is a possible D gene (6 bases). Trimming stripped 2 bases from V and 1 base from J, with 12 bases between. Germline assignment: CDR1 ENHRY and CDR2 SYGVKD. The CDR3 is 17 amino acids.

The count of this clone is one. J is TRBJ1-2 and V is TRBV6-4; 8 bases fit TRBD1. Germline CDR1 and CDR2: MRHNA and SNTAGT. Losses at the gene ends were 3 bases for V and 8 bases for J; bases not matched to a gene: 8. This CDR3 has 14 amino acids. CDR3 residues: CASSEAGGANGYTF. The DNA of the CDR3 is TGTGCCAGCAGTGAGGCAGGGGGCGCGAACGGCTACACCTTC.

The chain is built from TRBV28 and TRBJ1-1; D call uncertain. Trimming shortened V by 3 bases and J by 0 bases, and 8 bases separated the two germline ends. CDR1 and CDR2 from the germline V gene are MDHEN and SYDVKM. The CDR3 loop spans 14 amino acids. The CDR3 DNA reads TGTGCCAGCAGTTTTTCGGTTGTGAACACTGAAGCTTTCTTT. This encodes CASSFSVVNTEAFF.

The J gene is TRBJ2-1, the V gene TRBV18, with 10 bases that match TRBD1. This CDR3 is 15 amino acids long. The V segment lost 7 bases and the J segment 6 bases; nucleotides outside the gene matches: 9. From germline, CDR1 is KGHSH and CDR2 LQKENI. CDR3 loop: CASFPGQGNPNEQFF. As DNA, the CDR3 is TGTGCCAGCTTCCCGGGACAGGGGAACCCCAATGAGCAGTTCTTC. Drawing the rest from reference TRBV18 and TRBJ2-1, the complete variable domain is NAGVMQNPRHLVRRRGQEARLRCSPMKGHSHVYWYRQLPEEGLKFMVYLQKENIIDESGMPKERFSAEFPKEGPSILRIQQVVRGDSAAYFCASFPGQGNPNEQFFGPGTRLTVL.

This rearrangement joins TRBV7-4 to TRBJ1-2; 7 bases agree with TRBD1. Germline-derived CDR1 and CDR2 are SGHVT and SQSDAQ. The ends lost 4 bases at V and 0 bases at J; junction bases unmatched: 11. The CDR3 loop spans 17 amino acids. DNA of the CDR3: TGTGCCAGCAGCTCGGACAGGCCTGGAAAAGCTAACTATGGCTACACCTTC. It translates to CASSSDRPGKANYGYTF.

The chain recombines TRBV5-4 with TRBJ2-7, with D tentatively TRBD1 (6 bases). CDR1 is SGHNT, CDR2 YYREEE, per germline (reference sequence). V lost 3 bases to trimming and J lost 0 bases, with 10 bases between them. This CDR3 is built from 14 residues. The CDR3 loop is CASSSTGSSYEQYF. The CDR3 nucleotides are TGTGCCAGCAGCTCAACAGGGAGCTCCTACGAGCAGTACTTC.

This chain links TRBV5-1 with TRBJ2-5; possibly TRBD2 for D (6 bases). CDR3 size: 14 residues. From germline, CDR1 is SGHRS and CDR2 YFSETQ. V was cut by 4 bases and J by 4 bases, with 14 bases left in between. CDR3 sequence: CASSGGVETETQYF. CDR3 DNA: TGCGCCAGCAGCGGCGGGGTGGAAACAGAGACCCAGTACTTC.

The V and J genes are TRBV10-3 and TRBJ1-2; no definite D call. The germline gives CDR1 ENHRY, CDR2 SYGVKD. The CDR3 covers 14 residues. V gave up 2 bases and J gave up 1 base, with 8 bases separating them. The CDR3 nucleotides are TGTGCCATCAGTGAGGCAGCGGTTAACTATGGCTACACCTTC. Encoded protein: CAISEAAVNYGYTF.

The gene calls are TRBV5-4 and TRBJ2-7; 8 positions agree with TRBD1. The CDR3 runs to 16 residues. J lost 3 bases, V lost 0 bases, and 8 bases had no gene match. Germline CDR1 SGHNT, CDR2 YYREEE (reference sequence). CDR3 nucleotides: TGTGCCAGCAGCTTGGATGCGACAGGGGCTTACTACGAGCAGTACTTC. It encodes CASSLDATGAYYEQYF.

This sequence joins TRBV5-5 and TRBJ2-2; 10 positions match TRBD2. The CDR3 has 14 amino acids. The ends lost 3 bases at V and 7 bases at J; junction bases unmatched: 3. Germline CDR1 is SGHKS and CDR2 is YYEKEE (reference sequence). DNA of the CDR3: TGTGCCAGCAGCTCCGGGACTAGCGTCGGGGAGCTGTTTTTT. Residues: CASSSGTSVGELFF.

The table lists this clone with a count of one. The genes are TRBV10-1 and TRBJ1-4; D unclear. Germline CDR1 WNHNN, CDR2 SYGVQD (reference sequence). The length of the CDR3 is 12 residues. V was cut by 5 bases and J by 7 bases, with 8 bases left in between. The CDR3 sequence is CASSSTGEKLFF. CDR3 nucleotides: TGCGCCAGCAGTAGCACTGGTGAAAAACTGTTTTTT.

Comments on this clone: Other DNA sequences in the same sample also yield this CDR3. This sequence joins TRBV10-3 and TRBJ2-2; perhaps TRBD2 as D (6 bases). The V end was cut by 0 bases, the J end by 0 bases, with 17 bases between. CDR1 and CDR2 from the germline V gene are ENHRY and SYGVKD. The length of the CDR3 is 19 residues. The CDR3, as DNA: TGTGCCATCAGTGAGTCGACTAGTTCCGATAAAGCGAACACCGGGGAGCTGTTTTTT. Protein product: CAISESTSSDKANTGELFF.

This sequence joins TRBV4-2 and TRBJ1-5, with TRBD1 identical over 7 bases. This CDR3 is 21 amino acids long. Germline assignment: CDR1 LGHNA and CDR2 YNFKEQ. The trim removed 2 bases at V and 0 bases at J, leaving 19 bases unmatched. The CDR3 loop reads CASSQIPVLTGEGYSNQPQHF. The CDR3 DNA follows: TGTGCCAGCAGCCAAATTCCTGTTCTAACAGGGGAAGGTTATAGCAATCAGCCCCAGCATTTT.

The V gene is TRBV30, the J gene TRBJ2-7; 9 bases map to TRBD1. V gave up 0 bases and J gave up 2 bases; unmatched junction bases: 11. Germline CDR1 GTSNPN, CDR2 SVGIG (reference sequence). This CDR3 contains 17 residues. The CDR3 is CAWSVILRTGVPYEQYF. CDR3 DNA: TGTGCCTGGAGTGTCATTCTGAGGACAGGGGTGCCCTACGAGCAGTACTTC.

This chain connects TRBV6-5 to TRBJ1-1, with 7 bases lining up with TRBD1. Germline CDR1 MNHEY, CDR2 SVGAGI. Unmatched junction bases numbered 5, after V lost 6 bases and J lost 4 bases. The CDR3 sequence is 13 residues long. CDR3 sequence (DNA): TGTGCCAGCAGATATACAGGGGCCACTGAAGCTTTCTTT. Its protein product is CASRYTGATEAFF.

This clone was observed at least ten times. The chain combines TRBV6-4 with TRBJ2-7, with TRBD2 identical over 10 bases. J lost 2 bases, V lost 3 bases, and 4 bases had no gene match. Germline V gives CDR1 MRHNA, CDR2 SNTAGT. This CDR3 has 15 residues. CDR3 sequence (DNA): TGTGCCAGCAGTGAAGCACTAGCGGGACCCTACGAGCAGTACTTC. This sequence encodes CASSEALAGPYEQYF.